The following is a T cell receptor beta chain sequence with its context. The sample belongs to a study of blood T cell dynamics during melanoma immunotherapy. After removal of 2 bases from V and 7 bases from J, the junction contained 6 bases not matched to a gene. The length of the CDR3 is 16 residues. Germline values: CDR1 SGHDT, CDR2 YYEEEE. Sequencing used immunoSEQ multiplex PCR; TCRdb keeps in-frame clones, though not all of them. The data show about 22,000 clones, with over 85% seen just once and approximately 1.1% held by the top ten. Time point in this sample: pre-treatment baseline. Prior systemic cancer therapy, immunosuppressant use and other active malignancies excluded patients.

The genes are TRBV5-6 and TRBJ2-7; 16 nucleotides match TRBD2. The input for sequencing was blood, taken from a patient treated with checkpoint blockade. The sequence was collected from a human donor with melanoma. The DNA of the CDR3 is TGTGCCAGCAGCTTCGGGACTAGCGGGGGGGCCGAGGAGCAGTACTTC. Amino acids: CASSFGTSGGAEEQYF.